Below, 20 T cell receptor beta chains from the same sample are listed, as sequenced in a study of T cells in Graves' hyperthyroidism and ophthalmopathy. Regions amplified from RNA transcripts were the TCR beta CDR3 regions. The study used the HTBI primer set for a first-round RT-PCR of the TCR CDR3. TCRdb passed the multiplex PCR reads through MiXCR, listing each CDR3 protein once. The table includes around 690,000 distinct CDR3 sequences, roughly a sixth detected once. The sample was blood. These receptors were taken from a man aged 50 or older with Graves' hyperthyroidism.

The CDR3 here is CASSEMYKLFF. In nucleotides, the CDR3 is TGTGCCAGCAGTGAAATGTACAAACTGTTTTTT. V gene TRBV25-1 combines with J gene TRBJ1-4; D gene unclear. The CDR3 has 11 residues. V lost 2 bases to trimming and J lost 11 bases, with 6 bases between them. Germline values: CDR1 MGHDK, CDR2 SYGVNS.

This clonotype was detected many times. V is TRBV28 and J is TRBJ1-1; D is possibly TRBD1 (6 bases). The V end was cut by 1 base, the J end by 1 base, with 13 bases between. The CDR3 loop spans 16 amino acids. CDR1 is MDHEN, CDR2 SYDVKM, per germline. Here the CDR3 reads CASSLLMKQGNTEAFF. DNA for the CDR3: TGTGCCAGCAGTTTATTGATGAAACAGGGGAACACTGAAGCTTTCTTT.

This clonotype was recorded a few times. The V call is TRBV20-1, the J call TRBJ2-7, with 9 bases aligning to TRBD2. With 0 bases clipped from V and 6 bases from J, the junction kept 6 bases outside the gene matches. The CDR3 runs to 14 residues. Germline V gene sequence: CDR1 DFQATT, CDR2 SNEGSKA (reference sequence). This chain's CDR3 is CSAREREGHPEQYF. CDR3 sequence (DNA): TGCAGTGCTAGAGAGCGGGAGGGCCATCCCGAGCAGTACTTC.

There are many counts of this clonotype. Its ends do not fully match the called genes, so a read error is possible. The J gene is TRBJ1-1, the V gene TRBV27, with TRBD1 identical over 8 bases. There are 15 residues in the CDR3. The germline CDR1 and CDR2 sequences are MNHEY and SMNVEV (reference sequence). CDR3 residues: CASSLTGGVKTEAFF. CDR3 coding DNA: TGTGCCAGCAGTTTAACAGGGGGAGTGAAGACTGAAGCTTTCTTT.

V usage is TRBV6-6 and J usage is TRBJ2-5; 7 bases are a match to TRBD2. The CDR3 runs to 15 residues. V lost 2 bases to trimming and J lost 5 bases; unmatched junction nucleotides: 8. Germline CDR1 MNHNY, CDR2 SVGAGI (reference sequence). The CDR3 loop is CASSYRGLVRETQYF. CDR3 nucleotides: TGTGCCAGCAGTTACCGAGGACTAGTAAGGGAGACCCAGTACTTC.

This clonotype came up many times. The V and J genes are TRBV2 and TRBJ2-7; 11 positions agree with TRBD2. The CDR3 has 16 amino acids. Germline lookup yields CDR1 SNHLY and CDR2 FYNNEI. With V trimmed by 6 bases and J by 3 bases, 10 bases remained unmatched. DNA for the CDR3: TGTGCCAGCAGCCTGAATCCCGGGACTAGCGGCTACGAGCAGTACTTC. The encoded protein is CASSLNPGTSGYEQYF.

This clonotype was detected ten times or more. The CDR3 reads CASSLIFGMNTEAFF. CDR3 nucleotides: TGTGCCAGCAGTTTAATATTCGGGATGAACACTGAAGCTTTCTTT. The chain employs TRBV27 and TRBJ1-1; D is unresolved. V was clipped by 2 bases and J by 0 bases, with 10 bases between them. Germline V gives CDR1 MNHEY, CDR2 SMNVEV (reference sequence). The CDR3 runs to 15 residues.

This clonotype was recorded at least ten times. This CDR3 is CASSPRDKGTYEQYF. CDR3 DNA sequence: TGTGCCAGCAGTCCCCGGGACAAAGGAACCTACGAGCAGTACTTC. The V call is TRBV28, the J call TRBJ2-7; perhaps TRBD1 as D (6 bases). This CDR3 contains 15 residues. Trimming stripped 5 bases from V and 2 bases from J, with 16 bases between. Germline V gene data show CDR1 as MDHEN and CDR2 as SYDVKM.

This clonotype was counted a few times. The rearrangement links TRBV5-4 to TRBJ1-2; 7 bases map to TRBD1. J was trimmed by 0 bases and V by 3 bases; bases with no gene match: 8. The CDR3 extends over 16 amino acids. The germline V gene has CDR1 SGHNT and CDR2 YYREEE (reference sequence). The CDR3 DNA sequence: TGTGCCAGCAGCTCAATCAGGGGGACCTCTAACTATGGCTACACCTTC. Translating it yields CASSSIRGTSNYGYTF.

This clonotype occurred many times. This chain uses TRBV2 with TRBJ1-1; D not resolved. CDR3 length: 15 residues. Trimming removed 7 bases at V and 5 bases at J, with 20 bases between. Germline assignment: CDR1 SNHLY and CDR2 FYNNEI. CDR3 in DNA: TGTGCCAGCAATGATGGGGTAGTGGGGAAGACTGAAGCTTTCTTT. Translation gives CASNDGVVGKTEAFF.

The CDR3 sequence is CSAFVPRDRGFYGGYTF. In DNA form, the CDR3 reads TGCAGTGCTTTCGTTCCCCGGGACAGGGGTTTTTACGGTGGCTACACCTTC. The chain recombines TRBV20-1 with TRBJ1-2; 10 bases agree with TRBD1. Trimming removed 5 bases from V and 7 bases from J; junction bases left unmatched: 19. Per the germline V gene, CDR1 is DFQATT and CDR2 is SNEGSKA (reference sequence). This CDR3 contains 17 residues.

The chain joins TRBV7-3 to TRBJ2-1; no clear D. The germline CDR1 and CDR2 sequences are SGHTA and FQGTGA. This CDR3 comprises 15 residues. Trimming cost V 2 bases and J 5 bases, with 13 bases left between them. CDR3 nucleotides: TGTGCCAGCAGCTTAGGGGTATCAGGTGACAATGAGCAGTTCTTC. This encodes CASSLGVSGDNEQFF. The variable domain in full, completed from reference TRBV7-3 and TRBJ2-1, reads GAGVSQTPSNKVTEKGKYVELRCDPISGHTALYWYRQSLGQGPEFLIYFQGTGAADDSGLPNDRFFAVRPEGSVSTLKIQRTERGDSAVYLCASSLGVSGDNEQFFGPGTRLTVL.

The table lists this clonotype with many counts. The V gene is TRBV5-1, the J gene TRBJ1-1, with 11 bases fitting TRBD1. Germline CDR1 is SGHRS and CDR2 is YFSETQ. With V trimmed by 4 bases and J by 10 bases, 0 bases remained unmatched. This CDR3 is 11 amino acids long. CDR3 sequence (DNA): TGCGCCAGCAGCGGGACAGGGGGAGCTTTCTTT. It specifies CASSGTGGAFF. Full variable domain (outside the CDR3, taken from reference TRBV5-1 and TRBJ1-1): KAGVTQTPRYLIKTRGQQVTLSCSPISGHRSVSWYQQTPGQGLQFLFEYFSETQRNKGNFPGRFSGRQFSNSRSEMNVSTLELGDSALYLCASSGTGGAFFGQGTRLTVV.

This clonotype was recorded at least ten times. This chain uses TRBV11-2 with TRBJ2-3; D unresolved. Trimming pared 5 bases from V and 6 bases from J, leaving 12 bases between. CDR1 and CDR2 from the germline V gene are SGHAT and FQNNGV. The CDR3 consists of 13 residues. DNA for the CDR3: TGTGCCAGCAGCCCGCTCCGGCTTGATACGCAGTATTTT. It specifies CASSPLRLDTQYF.

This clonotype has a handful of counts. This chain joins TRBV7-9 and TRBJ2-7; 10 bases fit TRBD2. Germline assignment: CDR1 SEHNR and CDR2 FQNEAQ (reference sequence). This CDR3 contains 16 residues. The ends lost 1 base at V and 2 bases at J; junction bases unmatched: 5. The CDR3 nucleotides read TGTGCCAGCAGCTTAGGGACTAGCGGTCGCACCTACGAGCAGTACTTC. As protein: CASSLGTSGRTYEQYF.

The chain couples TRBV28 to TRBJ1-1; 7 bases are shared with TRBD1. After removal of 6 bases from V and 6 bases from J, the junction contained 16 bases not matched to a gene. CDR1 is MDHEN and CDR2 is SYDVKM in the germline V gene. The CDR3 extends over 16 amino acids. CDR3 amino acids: CASSLDLDREDPEAFF. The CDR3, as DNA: TGTGCCAGCAGCTTAGACCTCGACAGGGAAGACCCTGAAGCTTTCTTT.

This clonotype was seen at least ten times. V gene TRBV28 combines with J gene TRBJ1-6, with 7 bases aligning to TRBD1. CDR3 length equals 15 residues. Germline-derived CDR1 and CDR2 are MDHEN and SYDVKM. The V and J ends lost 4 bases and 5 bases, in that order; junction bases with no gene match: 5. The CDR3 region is CASSSGGDHNSPLHF. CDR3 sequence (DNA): TGTGCCAGCAGTTCAGGGGGGGATCATAATTCACCCCTCCACTTT. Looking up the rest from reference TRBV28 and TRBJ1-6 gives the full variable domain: DVKVTQSSRYLVKRTGEKVFLECVQDMDHENMFWYRQDPGLGLRLIYFSYDVKMKEKGDIPEGYSVSREKKERFSLILESASTNQTSMYLCASSSGGDHNSPLHFGNGTRLTVT.

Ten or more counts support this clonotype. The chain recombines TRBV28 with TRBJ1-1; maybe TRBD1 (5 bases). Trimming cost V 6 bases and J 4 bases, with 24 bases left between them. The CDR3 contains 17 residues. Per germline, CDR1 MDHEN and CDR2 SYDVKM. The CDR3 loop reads CASSPGGVLISGTEAFF. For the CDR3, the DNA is TGTGCCAGCAGCCCGGGAGGGGTTTTAATCTCTGGCACTGAAGCTTTCTTT.

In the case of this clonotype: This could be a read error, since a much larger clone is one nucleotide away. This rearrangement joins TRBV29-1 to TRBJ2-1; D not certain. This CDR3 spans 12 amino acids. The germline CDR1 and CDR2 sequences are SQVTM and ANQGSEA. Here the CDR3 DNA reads TGCAGCGTTTCTTTAGGCCTCAATGAGCAGTCCTTC. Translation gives CSVSLGLNEQSF.

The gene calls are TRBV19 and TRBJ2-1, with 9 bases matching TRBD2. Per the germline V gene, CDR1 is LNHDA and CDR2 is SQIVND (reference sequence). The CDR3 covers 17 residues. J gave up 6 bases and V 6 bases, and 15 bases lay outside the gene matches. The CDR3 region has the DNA TGTGCCAGTAGCAAATTAAGACGGACTAGCGAACGCAATGAGCAGTTCTTC. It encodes CASSKLRRTSERNEQFF.